These 4 T cell receptor beta chains were all obtained from the same sample, sequenced in a study of blood T cell repertoires in COVID-19. Profiling relied on immunoSEQ multiplex PCR, and the TCRdb table lists in-frame clones only, not all of them. The table includes approximately 350,000 clones, roughly 90% detected once. Input material: peripheral blood. Receptors originate from an older woman with COVID-19, enrolled during active disease.

J is TRBJ2-5 and V is TRBV7-9; D might be TRBD1 (6 bases). CDR1 and CDR2 (germline): SEHNR, FQNEAQ (reference sequence). Trimming left V 0 bases short and J 11 bases short, with 13 bases between. The CDR3 contains 13 residues. CDR3 sequence reads: CASSLAETGKQYF. The CDR3 DNA reads as TGTGCCAGCAGCTTAGCCGAAACAGGGAAACAGTACTTC.

In this sample, this clone turned up once. The gene calls are TRBV7-8 and TRBJ2-1; 16 bases map to TRBD2. The length of the CDR3 is 18 residues. The ends lost 5 bases at V and 5 bases at J; junction bases unmatched: 9. CDR1 and CDR2 (germline): SGHVS, FQNEAQ. In DNA form, the CDR3 reads TGTGCCAGCAGCGAGGGACTAGCGGGGGGGATTATGAACAATGAGCAGTTCTTC. Residues: CASSEGLAGGIMNNEQFF.

This clone has only a few counts. This chain uses TRBV24-1 with TRBJ2-4; D perhaps matches TRBD2 (5 bases). The CDR3 is made up of 14 amino acids. Per germline, CDR1 KGHDR and CDR2 SFDVKD. The germline V and J ends were trimmed by 9 bases and 0 bases, with 11 bases remaining between them. CDR3 bases: TGTGCCACCGGAGGATTGGAAGCCAAAAACATTCAGTACTTC. Amino acid sequence: CATGGLEAKNIQYF.

The gene calls are TRBV7-6 and TRBJ2-1; 8 nucleotides match TRBD2. There are 15 residues in the CDR3. Germline V gene data show CDR1 as SGHVS and CDR2 as FNYEAQ. The V segment lost 5 bases and the J segment 3 bases; nucleotides outside the gene matches: 6. The CDR3 region is CASSARGAYYNEQFF. The DNA for the CDR3 is TGTGCCAGCAGCGCGCGGGGGGCTTACTACAATGAGCAGTTCTTC.